One sample yielded the 17 T cell receptor beta chains listed below, sequenced in a study of blood T cells in healthy people across ages. The second PCR ran roughly 7 to 12 cycles with a sample-barcoded 5' primer and J-beta primers. TCRdb re-derived calls from the 5' RACE reads in MiXCR, one entry per CDR3 protein. The sample consists of 750,000 to 1,000,000 distinct CDR3 sequences, around 29% of them appearing once. This same sample was also taken into another study, of T cells of mothers and their children.

Source material: blood. These receptors were collected from a woman in her forties in good health.

This clonotype has only a few counts. This chain connects TRBV7-9 to TRBJ1-1, with TRBD1 as a possible D gene (6 bases). The CDR3 is 15 residues long. Per the germline V gene, CDR1 is SEHNR and CDR2 is FQNEAQ (reference sequence). V lost 6 bases to trimming and J lost 2 bases, with 16 bases between them. The CDR3 is CASRSRPGANTEAFF. The CDR3, as DNA: TGTGCCAGCAGAAGCCGACCGGGGGCTAACACTGAAGCTTTCTTT.

This clonotype appeared many times. The chain couples TRBV29-1 to TRBJ1-2; D not resolved. The V end was cut by 2 bases, the J end by 4 bases, with 5 bases between. The CDR3 sequence is 11 residues long. CDR1 and CDR2 (germline): SQVTM, ANQGSEA. CDR3 sequence (DNA): TGCAGCGTTGAACACAGCTATGGCTACACCTTC. This encodes CSVEHSYGYTF. The full variable domain, its missing parts supplied by reference TRBV29-1 and TRBJ1-2, is SAVISQKPSRDICQRGTSLTIQCQVDSQVTMMFWYRQQPGQSLTLIATANQGSEATYESGFVIDKFPISRPNLTFSTLTVSNMSPEDSSIYLCSVEHSYGYTFGSGTRLTVV.

This clonotype has more than one count but fewer than ten. At one end, the junction sequence differs from germline, possibly due to a read error. The chain is built from TRBV5-5 and TRBJ2-4; no definite D call. The assigned J gene may be wrong: the sequence end matches TRBJ2-5 better. The CDR3 is 13 amino acids. CDR1 and CDR2 from the germline V gene are SGHKS and YYEKEE (reference sequence). In DNA form, the CDR3 reads TGTGCCAGTAGCTTGCCCCTTGGGGAGACCCAGTACTTC. Encoded protein: CASSLPLGETQYF.

The chain combines TRBV3-1 with TRBJ2-4, with TRBD2 identical over 10 bases. The J call may be wrong; the DNA end is better matched by TRBJ2-7. Germline V gives CDR1 LGHDT, CDR2 YNNKEL (reference sequence). The CDR3 runs to 16 residues. CDR3 DNA sequence: TGTGCCAGCAGCCAAGAAACTAGCGGGGTACCCTACGAGCAGTACTTC. Protein: CASSQETSGVPYEQYF.

This clonotype was counted between two and nine times. The J gene is TRBJ1-1, the V gene TRBV27; D gene uncertain. The germline V gene encodes CDR1 MNHEY and CDR2 SMNVEV (reference sequence). CDR3 length equals 15 residues. Trimming took off 2 bases at V and 3 bases at J, with 13 bases between the two ends. Here the CDR3 reads CASSLVARVDTEAFF. In DNA form, the CDR3 reads TGTGCCAGCAGTTTAGTCGCGAGGGTGGACACTGAAGCTTTCTTT.

This clonotype occurred a few times. J is TRBJ1-3 and V is TRBV7-9; D gene uncertain. In germline, CDR1 is SEHNR, CDR2 FQNEAQ (reference sequence). The V gene lost 6 bases and the J gene lost 0 bases, with 15 bases spanning the gap. The CDR3 is made up of 16 amino acids. The CDR3 nucleotides read TGTGCCAGCAGAAACGGACTGAGTCGCTCTGGAAACACCATATATTTT. This translates into CASRNGLSRSGNTIYF.

This chain links TRBV13 with TRBJ1-2; 8 positions agree with TRBD1. V shed 4 bases and J 1 base; nucleotides not matched to a gene: 5. Per germline, CDR1 PRHDT and CDR2 FYEKMQ (reference sequence). The CDR3 loop spans 15 amino acids. CDR3 protein: CASSSRTGLNYGYTF. The DNA for the CDR3 is TGTGCCAGCAGCTCCCGGACAGGGCTTAACTATGGCTACACCTTC.

V and J are TRBV7-2 and TRBJ2-2; D might be TRBD1 (6 bases). Trimming removed 3 bases from V and 2 bases from J, with 16 bases in between. This CDR3 contains 17 residues. Looked up from germline, CDR1 is SGHTA and CDR2 is FQGNSA. The CDR3 bases are TGTGCCAGCAGCTTCGCTTTTGGGACACTTAACACCGGGGAGCTGTTTTTT. Protein sequence: CASSFAFGTLNTGELFF.

The chain uses TRBV4-3 and TRBJ1-1; 8 bases are a match to TRBD1. The germline V gene encodes CDR1 LGHNA and CDR2 YSLEER. Losses at the gene ends were 0 bases for V and 5 bases for J; bases not matched to a gene: 5. This CDR3 has 15 residues. In DNA, the CDR3 is TGCGCCAGCAGCCAAGATCGACAGGGGAGTACTGAAGCTTTCTTT. Its protein is CASSQDRQGSTEAFF.

The chain combines TRBV28 with TRBJ1-5; the match to TRBD1 covers 7 bases. The V gene end was trimmed by 5 bases and the J gene end by 5 bases; junction bases not matched to a gene: 9. The CDR3 is 15 amino acids. Germline V gene lookup returns CDR1 MDHEN and CDR2 SYDVKM. In DNA, the CDR3 is TGTGCCAGCAGTACGTCCGACAGGGCTCATCAGCCCCAGCATTTT. Translation gives CASSTSDRAHQPQHF.

The J gene is TRBJ1-1, the V gene TRBV27; 7 bases fit TRBD1. Germline V lookup: CDR1 MNHEY, CDR2 SMNVEV (reference sequence). CDR3 size: 15 residues. With V trimmed by 7 bases and J by 0 bases, 8 bases remained unmatched. The CDR3 loop reads CASTGQGGLNTEAFF. CDR3 bases: TGTGCCAGCACGGGGCAGGGGGGTCTGAACACTGAAGCTTTCTTT.

This clonotype was detected only a few times. The V call is TRBV4-3, the J call TRBJ1-1, with a weak D call TRBD1 (5 bases). The length of the CDR3 is 14 residues. The V end was cut by 0 bases, the J end by 10 bases, with 15 bases between. CDR1 is LGHNA and CDR2 is YSLEER in the germline V gene. CDR3 protein: CASSQDPGAGRAFF. The CDR3 region has the DNA TGCGCCAGCAGCCAAGATCCTGGGGCAGGTAGAGCTTTCTTT.

In its sample, this clonotype was seen a few times. This chain joins TRBV5-1 and TRBJ2-5; tentatively, D is TRBD2 (5 bases). CDR1 SGHRS and CDR2 YFSETQ come from the germline V gene. V was clipped by 5 bases and J by 11 bases, with 19 bases between them. The CDR3 spans 13 residues. CDR3 loop: CASRGIGAWRQYF. The CDR3 nucleotides read TGCGCCAGCAGGGGGATAGGCGCGTGGAGGCAGTACTTC.

Details on this clonotype: With a much larger clone just one base away, this may be a read error. The chain links TRBV12-3 or TRBV12-4 to TRBJ2-7; D ambiguous. The CDR3 runs 14 residues. V was trimmed by 6 bases and J by 2 bases, leaving 14 bases between them. For the CDR3, the DNA is TGTGCCAGCAGCTCCCGCCTATCCCCCTACGAGCAGTACTTC. Amino acid sequence: CASSSRLSPYEQYF.

The genes are TRBV11-2 and TRBJ2-6; 7 nucleotides agree with TRBD1. CDR1 is SGHAT and CDR2 is FQNNGV in the germline V gene. The CDR3 runs 16 residues. V shed 5 bases, J shed 2 bases, and the junction held 6 bases outside the gene matches. In DNA, the CDR3 is TGTGCCAGCAGCCAAATAGGGACAGCTGGGGCCAACGTCCTGACTTTC. Translated, it gives CASSQIGTAGANVLTF.

This clonotype was detected a few times. The gene calls are TRBV29-1 and TRBJ1-3; the D gene is possibly TRBD1 (5 bases). The CDR3 is 14 amino acids. The germline V gene encodes CDR1 SQVTM and CDR2 ANQGSEA. The V end lost 8 bases, the J end lost 2 bases, and 16 bases lay between the germline ends. The CDR3 DNA is TGCAGCATCCGAGCGCAGGGAACTGGAAACACCATATATTTT. Translation gives CSIRAQGTGNTIYF.

This clonotype was detected only once. The chain couples TRBV7-8 to TRBJ1-1, with 9 bases aligning to TRBD1. Germline V CDR1 and CDR2: SGHVS, FQNEAQ. Trimming removed 5 bases from V and 2 bases from J; junction bases left unmatched: 9. There are 16 residues in the CDR3. CDR3 in amino acids: CASSVNTGGVNTEAFF. The CDR3, as DNA: TGTGCCAGCAGCGTAAACACAGGGGGCGTAAACACTGAAGCTTTCTTT.